These 3 T cell receptor beta chains were all obtained from the same sample, sequenced in a study of CD8 T cells in Susac syndrome. cDNA came from approximately 0.5 to 1 ug RNA primed by random hexamers. TCRdb passed the immunoSEQ multiplex PCR reads through MiXCR, listing each CDR3 protein once. The table has over 350,000 distinct CDR3 sequences, 85% to 90% seen once. The source material was CD8+ T cells from PBMCs. The receptors were sampled from a human donor with multiple sclerosis.

The chain combines TRBV12-5 with TRBJ2-1; 7 nucleotides agree with TRBD2. V shed 0 bases, J shed 8 bases, and the junction held 10 bases outside the gene matches. In germline, CDR1 is LGHNT, CDR2 FRNRAP. This CDR3 has 16 residues. As DNA, the CDR3 is TGTGCTAGTGGTTTGGTTACGGCGGGGGTTGGGCATGAGCAGTTCTTC. Amino acid sequence: CASGLVTAGVGHEQFF.

This clonotype came up a few times. The chain is built from TRBV27 and TRBJ2-7, with D possibly TRBD2 on 6 matching bases. In germline, CDR1 is MNHEY, CDR2 SMNVEV (reference sequence). The CDR3 sequence is 13 residues long. V was clipped by 5 bases and J by 3 bases, with 11 bases between them. The CDR3 nucleotides read TGTGCCAGCAGTACGGGGGATCACTACGAGCAGTACTTC. Translation: CASSTGDHYEQYF.

The chain joins TRBV10-2 to TRBJ2-3; D tentatively reads TRBD1 or TRBD2 (6 bases each). V was pared by 4 bases and J by 6 bases, with 20 bases between. The germline gives CDR1 WSHSY, CDR2 SAAADI. CDR3 length: 16 amino acids. The CDR3 DNA sequence: TGCGCCAGCAGTGGGGTTCGGGGGCCCGACCCTGATACGCAGTATTTT. Its translation: CASSGVRGPDPDTQYF.